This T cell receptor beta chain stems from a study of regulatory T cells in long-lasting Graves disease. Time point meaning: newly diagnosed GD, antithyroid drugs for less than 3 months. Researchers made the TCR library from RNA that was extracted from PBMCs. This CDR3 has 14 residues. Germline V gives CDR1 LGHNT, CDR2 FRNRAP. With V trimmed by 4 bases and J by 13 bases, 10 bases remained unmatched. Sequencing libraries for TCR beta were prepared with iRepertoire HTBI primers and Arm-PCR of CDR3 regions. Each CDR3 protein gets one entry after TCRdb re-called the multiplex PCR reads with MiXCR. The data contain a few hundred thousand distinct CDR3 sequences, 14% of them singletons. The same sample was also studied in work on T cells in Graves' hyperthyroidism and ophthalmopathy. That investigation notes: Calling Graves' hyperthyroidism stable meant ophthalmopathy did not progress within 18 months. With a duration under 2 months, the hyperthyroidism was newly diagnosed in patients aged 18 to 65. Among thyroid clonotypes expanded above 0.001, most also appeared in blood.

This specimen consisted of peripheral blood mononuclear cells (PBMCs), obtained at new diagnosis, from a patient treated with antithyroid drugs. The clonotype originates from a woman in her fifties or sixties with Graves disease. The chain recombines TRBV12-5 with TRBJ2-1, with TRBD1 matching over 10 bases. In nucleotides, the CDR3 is TGTGCTAGTGGTTCCACCGGGACAGGGGCCAGCCAGTTCTTC. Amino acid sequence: CASGSTGTGASQFF. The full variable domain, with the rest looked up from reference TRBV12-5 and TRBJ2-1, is DARVTQTPRHKVTEMGQEVTMRCQPILGHNTVFWYRQTMMQGLELLAYFRNRAPLDDSGMPKDRFSAEMPDATLATLKIQPSEPRDSAVYFCASGSTGTGASQFFGPGTRLTVL.